This passage covers 30 T cell receptor beta chains from one sample sequenced in a study of blood T cell repertoires in COVID-19. TCRdb's copy holds only in-frame clones and misses some; the assay was immunoSEQ multiplex PCR. Of 250,000 or so clones listed, 83% are singletons. Specimen: PBMCs or T cells enriched from blood (not recorded which). The receptor source for this set is a woman aged 40 to 50 who had been exposed to COVID-19.

This chain uses TRBV27 with TRBJ1-5; D gene ambiguous. CDR1 MNHEY and CDR2 SMNVEV come from the germline V gene (reference sequence). The CDR3 consists of 16 residues. Deletions cut 4 bases from V and 2 bases from J, with 15 bases between. CDR3 protein: CASSSRGPGGNQPQHF. CDR3 DNA: TGTGCCAGCAGTTCACGAGGGCCTGGGGGCAATCAGCCCCAGCATTTT.

V gene TRBV6-5 combines with J gene TRBJ1-3, with 9 bases fitting TRBD1. CDR3 length: 16 residues. With V trimmed by 3 bases and J by 2 bases, 5 bases remained unmatched. Germline assignment: CDR1 MNHEY and CDR2 SVGAGI. In DNA, the CDR3 is TGTGCCAGCAGTTATTCCCGACAGGGGGCTGGAAACACCATATATTTT. Translated, it gives CASSYSRQGAGNTIYF.

CDR3 region: CASSVGGSGYNEQFF. CDR3 in DNA: TGTGCCAGCAGCGTAGGGGGTTCAGGGTACAATGAGCAGTTCTTC. The rearrangement joins TRBV9 to TRBJ2-1, with D perhaps TRBD1 (5 bases). CDR1 and CDR2 from the germline V gene are SGDLS and YYNGEE. The CDR3 runs to 15 residues. V was clipped by 0 bases and J by 4 bases, with 11 bases between them.

This chain links TRBV29-1 with TRBJ2-3; 8 nucleotides line up with TRBD2. The germline gives CDR1 SQVTM, CDR2 ANQGSEA. After removal of 5 bases from V and 0 bases from J, the junction contained 13 bases not matched to a gene. CDR3 size: 17 residues. The CDR3 DNA reads TGCAGCGTTCCCGAGGGGAGGACTAGCCGGAGCACAGATACGCAGTATTTT. As protein: CSVPEGRTSRSTDTQYF.

V usage is TRBV5-6 and J usage is TRBJ2-1; unclear D gene. The CDR3 has 16 amino acids. Germline V CDR1 and CDR2: SGHDT, YYEEEE. Trimming pared 2 bases from V and 2 bases from J, leaving 14 bases between. The CDR3 region has the DNA TGTGCCAGCAGCTTTTTTCGGAGACTTACCTACAATGAGCAGTTCTTC. It codes for CASSFFRRLTYNEQFF.

The chain carries TRBV19 and TRBJ1-4; D possibly corresponds to TRBD1 (6 bases). Trimming left V 5 bases short and J 9 bases short, with 16 bases between. The CDR3 spans 14 residues. From germline, CDR1 is LNHDA and CDR2 SQIVND (reference sequence). The CDR3 DNA sequence: TGTGCCAGTAGTCTGACAGGAGGAACCCAAAAACTGTTTTTT. Encoded protein: CASSLTGGTQKLFF.

This clone has only one observation. V is TRBV12-3 or TRBV12-4 and J is TRBJ2-5; no definite D call. V was clipped by 3 bases and J by 5 bases, with 7 bases between them. The CDR3 totals 12 residues. The DNA of the CDR3 is TGTGCCAGCAGTTTGAATCAGGAGACCCAGTACTTC. Encoded protein: CASSLNQETQYF.

The V call is TRBV7-9, the J call TRBJ2-7; unclear D gene. Germline V gene lookup returns CDR1 SEHNR and CDR2 FQNEAQ (reference sequence). The CDR3 is 11 amino acids. Trimming stripped 5 bases from V and 3 bases from J, with 5 bases between. DNA of the CDR3: TGTGCCAGCAGCGAGGTCTACGAGCAGTACTTC. Its translation is CASSEVYEQYF.

This CDR3 reads CASSAGLPSEFF. CDR3 DNA: TGTGCCAGTAGCGCCGGACTCCCTTCTGAGTTCTTC. The V call is TRBV19, the J call TRBJ2-1; tentative D call: TRBD2 (5 bases). CDR3 length: 12 amino acids. The germline gives CDR1 LNHDA, CDR2 SQIVND (reference sequence). Trimming took 6 bases from V and 14 from J, leaving 17 bases between them.

This clone was detected only a few times. The CDR3, as DNA: TGCGCCAGCAGCGGGGGACAAGGGGGTATCGGGAAGAACACTGAAGCTTTCTTT. This gives the protein CASSGGQGGIGKNTEAFF. The chain recombines TRBV5-1 with TRBJ1-1; perhaps TRBD1 as D (6 bases). The germline CDR1 and CDR2 sequences are SGHRS and YFSETQ. The length of the CDR3 is 18 residues. V dropped 4 bases and J dropped 1 base, with 23 bases sitting between them.

V is TRBV19 and J is TRBJ2-3; the match to TRBD2 covers 10 bases. CDR1 is LNHDA, CDR2 SQIVND, per germline (reference sequence). Trimming removed 5 bases from V and 4 bases from J; junction bases left unmatched: 6. This CDR3 region has 15 residues. As DNA, the CDR3 is TGTGCCAGTAGTCCGAGCGGGGGGGCAGCAGATACGCAGTATTTT. It codes for CASSPSGGAADTQYF.

V usage is TRBV6-5 and J usage is TRBJ2-7; 11 bases match TRBD1. The CDR3 consists of 15 residues. V shed 5 bases, J shed 2 bases, and the junction held 5 bases outside the gene matches. Per the germline V gene, CDR1 is MNHEY and CDR2 is SVGAGI. CDR3 nucleotide sequence: TGTGCCAGCAGTACCCGGGACAGGGGGACCTACGAGCAGTACTTC. It is translated as CASSTRDRGTYEQYF.

The chain has TRBV27 and TRBJ1-6; the match to TRBD1 covers 9 bases. Losses at the gene ends were 6 bases for V and 4 bases for J; bases not matched to a gene: 10. This CDR3 region has 17 residues. Looked up from germline, CDR1 is MNHEY and CDR2 is SMNVEV (reference sequence). CDR3 DNA: TGTGCCAGCAGCCCGGGACAGGGTCGGATTTATAATTCACCCCTCCACTTT. Its translation is CASSPGQGRIYNSPLHF.

V usage is TRBV25-1 and J usage is TRBJ1-2; TRBD1 might be the D (6 bases). The CDR3 contains 16 residues. Germline assignment: CDR1 MGHDK and CDR2 SYGVNS. V lost 6 bases, J lost 2 bases, and 19 bases lay in between. The CDR3 here is CASRAGGTKSNYGYTF. CDR3 bases: TGTGCCAGCAGGGCGGGGGGGACAAAGTCAAACTATGGCTACACCTTC.

The V and J genes are TRBV9 and TRBJ1-1; D might be TRBD1 (5 bases). The CDR3 length is 14 residues. V dropped 0 bases and J dropped 8 bases, with 14 bases sitting between them. Germline lookup yields CDR1 SGDLS and CDR2 YYNGEE. CDR3 residues: CASSVAWQGTEAFF. CDR3 nucleotide sequence: TGTGCCAGCAGCGTAGCGTGGCAGGGAACGGAAGCTTTCTTT.

This chain uses TRBV6-5 with TRBJ2-7; possibly TRBD2 for D (6 bases). The germline V and J ends were trimmed by 6 bases and 4 bases, with 7 bases remaining between them. Germline CDR1 and CDR2: MNHEY and SVGAGI. The CDR3 runs 11 residues. CDR3 residues: CASRTRYEQYF. DNA for the CDR3: TGTGCCAGCAGGACTAGATACGAGCAGTACTTC.

This chain links TRBV28 with TRBJ2-2, with TRBD1 matching over 11 bases. The CDR3 loop spans 18 amino acids. V trimming: 1 base; J trimming: 3 bases; junction bases outside the gene matches: 7. The germline CDR1 and CDR2 sequences are MDHEN and SYDVKM. The CDR3 loop is CASSLSPGTGGDTGELFF. The CDR3 DNA reads TGTGCCAGCAGTTTATCCCCCGGGACAGGGGGTGACACCGGGGAGCTGTTTTTT.

CDR3 sequence reads: CASSLAGQFQETQYF. In nucleotides, the CDR3 is TGCGCCAGCAGCTTGGCGGGACAGTTCCAAGAGACCCAGTACTTC. The gene calls are TRBV5-1 and TRBJ2-5, with 7 positions matching TRBD1. V shed 0 bases and J 1 base; nucleotides not matched to a gene: 3. The germline V gene has CDR1 SGHRS and CDR2 YFSETQ. There are 15 residues in the CDR3.

V usage is TRBV11-2 and J usage is TRBJ1-3; the D gene is possibly TRBD1 (5 bases). From germline, CDR1 is SGHAT and CDR2 FQNNGV. CDR3 length equals 14 residues. The V end lost 3 bases, the J end lost 8 bases, and 14 bases lay between the germline ends. CDR3 nucleotide sequence: TGTGCCAGCAGCTTTGTGGGGCAAAAGGACACCATATATTTT. This codes for CASSFVGQKDTIYF.

The chain employs TRBV27 and TRBJ1-5; D is unclear. This CDR3 comprises 17 residues. V was trimmed by 0 bases and J by 0 bases, leaving 12 bases between them. The V gene's germline CDR1 is MNHEY and CDR2 SMNVEV (reference sequence). CDR3 bases: TGTGCCAGCAGTTTATCAGCGTCGAGTTATAGCAATCAGCCCCAGCATTTT. Translating gives CASSLSASSYSNQPQHF.

The chain recombines TRBV7-9 with TRBJ1-6; 7 positions match TRBD1. The CDR3 covers 14 residues. Germline assignment: CDR1 SEHNR and CDR2 FQNEAQ (reference sequence). V lost 4 bases, J lost 7 bases, and 4 bases stayed unmatched. This CDR3 is CASSSRQGNSPLHF. The CDR3 nucleotides are TGTGCCAGCAGCTCCCGACAGGGAAATTCACCCCTCCACTTT.

The chain carries TRBV5-5 and TRBJ1-1; perhaps TRBD1 as D (5 bases). CDR3 length: 15 residues. Trimming removed 4 bases at V and 5 bases at J, with 18 bases between. In germline, CDR1 is SGHKS, CDR2 YYEKEE (reference sequence). As DNA, the CDR3 is TGTGCCAGCAGCGCTCTACAGGATCTGAGAACTGAAGCTTTCTTT. Translating it yields CASSALQDLRTEAFF.

On this clone: A junction end diverges from the germline sequence, so it may reflect a read error. This rearrangement joins TRBV15 to TRBJ1-5; D is unresolved. Germline CDR1 is LNHNV and CDR2 is YYDKDF (reference sequence). This CDR3 is built from 14 residues. The CDR3 reads CAASSTGPHQPQHF. The CDR3 coding sequence is TGTGCCGCCAGCAGCACTGGTCCCCATCAGCCCCAGCATTTT. Complete variable domain (other parts from reference TRBV15 and TRBJ1-5): DAMVIQNPRYQVTQFGKPVTLSCSQTLNHNVMYWYQQKSSQAPKLLFHYYDKDFNNEADTPDNFQSRRPNTSFCFLDIRSPGLGDTAMYLCAASSTGPHQPQHFGDGTRLSIL.

The chain employs TRBV29-1 and TRBJ1-1, with D tentatively TRBD1 (5 bases). The germline gives CDR1 SQVTM, CDR2 ANQGSEA. The V end lost 2 bases, the J end lost 1 base, and 11 bases lay between the germline ends. The CDR3 has 14 residues. CDR3 in amino acids: CSVEWGIRNTEAFF. The CDR3 coding sequence is TGCAGCGTTGAATGGGGCATACGGAACACTGAAGCTTTCTTT.

The rearrangement links TRBV21-1 to TRBJ1-1. TRBV21-1 counts as a pseudogene. CDR3 size: 14 residues. In DNA, the CDR3 is TGTGCCAGCAGCCCAAAGAGTATAAACACTGAAGCTTTCTTT. It codes for CASSPKSINTEAFF.

V usage is TRBV10-3 and J usage is TRBJ2-1; the match to TRBD1 covers 9 bases. This CDR3 has 15 amino acids. In germline, CDR1 is ENHRY, CDR2 SYGVKD. The trim removed 3 bases at V and 8 bases at J, leaving 8 bases unmatched. CDR3: CAISEVDRGRDEQFF. In DNA form, the CDR3 reads TGTGCCATCAGTGAAGTGGACAGGGGTCGAGATGAGCAGTTCTTC.

In DNA, the CDR3 is TGTGCCAGCAGCCTGGACACGAACTATGGCTACACCTTC. It encodes CASSLDTNYGYTF. V and J are TRBV2 and TRBJ1-2; tentative D call: TRBD1 (5 bases). CDR1 SNHLY and CDR2 FYNNEI come from the germline V gene. This CDR3 has 13 amino acids. Trimming took 6 bases from V and 2 from J, leaving 10 bases between them.

The CDR3 DNA reads TGTGCCAGCAGCGAACGACCCGCCGAGGGTACGCAGTATTTT. Its protein product is CASSERPAEGTQYF. V gene TRBV9 combines with J gene TRBJ2-3, with D maybe TRBD2 (5 bases). Trimming removed 3 bases from V and 8 bases from J, with 16 bases in between. The germline CDR1 and CDR2 sequences are SGDLS and YYNGEE. The CDR3 sequence is 14 residues long.

V and J are TRBV5-1 and TRBJ2-5, with D hard to call. Germline CDR1 and CDR2: SGHRS and YFSETQ. This CDR3 is built from 14 residues. V lost 3 bases, J lost 5 bases, and 14 bases lay in between. The CDR3 loop reads CASSSGQSTETQYF. Here the CDR3 DNA reads TGCGCCAGCAGCTCTGGGCAGTCAACGGAGACCCAGTACTTC.

V gene TRBV14 combines with J gene TRBJ1-5; 8 bases line up with TRBD1. The J segment lost 6 bases and the V segment lost 1 base, leaving 11 bases of the junction unmatched. CDR1 and CDR2 (germline): SGHDN, FVKESK. There are 17 residues in the CDR3. This chain's CDR3 is CASSQAPDRGRRQPQHF. The CDR3 DNA reads TGTGCCAGCAGCCAAGCTCCCGACAGGGGTCGGCGTCAGCCCCAGCATTTT.